Following are 16 T cell receptor beta chains from one sample sequenced in a study of blood T cell repertoires in COVID-19. Libraries were prepared by immunoSEQ multiplex PCR; TCRdb keeps only in-frame clonotypes and omits some of them. The table lists 200,000 to 250,000 clones, approximately 80% of them singletons. The sample consisted of PBMCs or T cells enriched from blood (not recorded which). The receptors shown here come from a man between 60 and 75 years old who had recovered from COVID-19.

The chain uses TRBV25-1 and TRBJ1-3; TRBD1 matches at 7 bases. Losses at the gene ends were 4 bases for V and 1 base for J; bases not matched to a gene: 10. Germline CDR1 is MGHDK and CDR2 is SYGVNS. The CDR3 totals 17 residues. In DNA, the CDR3 is TGTGCCAGCAGTGCCGGGGACAGAGCTCTATCTGGAAACACCATATATTTT. This encodes CASSAGDRALSGNTIYF.

The chain joins TRBV19 to TRBJ1-2; 8 nucleotides line up with TRBD1. This CDR3 is 13 amino acids long. The V and J ends lost 5 bases and 5 bases, in that order; junction bases with no gene match: 4. Germline V gene lookup returns CDR1 LNHDA and CDR2 SQIVND (reference sequence). DNA for the CDR3: TGTGCCAGTAGTCCCGACAGGGGATATGGCTACACCTTC. Amino acid sequence: CASSPDRGYGYTF.

The rearrangement joins TRBV7-8 to TRBJ1-5; the match to TRBD1 covers 7 bases. Per the germline V gene, CDR1 is SGHVS and CDR2 is FQNEAQ. The CDR3 spans 15 residues. V lost 0 bases, J lost 4 bases, and 3 bases stayed unmatched. CDR3 sequence (DNA): TGTGCCAGCAGCTTAGCAGGGGGCCGGAATCAGCCCCAGCATTTT. Its translation: CASSLAGGRNQPQHF.

This clone has more than one count but fewer than ten. This chain joins TRBV3-1 (or the pseudogene TRBV3-2) and TRBJ1-5; TRBD1 matches at 7 bases. V lost 1 base and J lost 7; bases outside the gene matches: 10. Germline loops: CDR1 LGHDT, CDR2 YNNKEL (reference sequence). There are 16 residues in the CDR3. The CDR3 DNA reads as TGTGCCAGCAGCCAAGGTCTCGCCAGGGGGGCCCAGCCCCAGCATTTT. It is translated as CASSQGLARGAQPQHF.

This clone showed up just once. This chain uses TRBV2 with TRBJ1-5; D uncertain. CDR1 is SNHLY and CDR2 is FYNNEI in the germline V gene. The V end was cut by 7 bases, the J end by 7 bases, with 14 bases between. The CDR3 contains 13 residues. The CDR3 coding sequence is TGTGCCAGCACAGTGGTTAGCGGGCAGCCCCAGCATTTT. Protein: CASTVVSGQPQHF.

The genes are TRBV19 and TRBJ1-2, with a tentative D call TRBD1 (6 bases). Trimming pared 1 base from V and 4 bases from J, leaving 19 bases between. Germline CDR1 reads LNHDA; CDR2 reads SQIVND (reference sequence). The CDR3 sequence is 17 residues long. CDR3 residues: CASSIASSGGHRYGYTF. DNA of the CDR3: TGTGCCAGTAGTATAGCCTCGTCGGGGGGGCATCGCTATGGCTACACCTTC.

This clone has a single count. J is TRBJ2-2 and V is TRBV30; the D call may be TRBD1 or TRBD2 (5 bases each). The CDR3 runs to 14 residues. V gave up 5 bases and J gave up 5 bases, with 15 bases separating them. CDR1 and CDR2 from the germline V gene are GTSNPN and SVGIG (reference sequence). The CDR3 bases are TGTGCCTGGGAGGGCTTGGGGCGGACCGGGGAGCTGTTTTTT. As protein: CAWEGLGRTGELFF.

This clone was seen a single time. The chain couples TRBV29-1 to TRBJ1-1; weak D call: TRBD1 (6 bases). CDR1 is SQVTM, CDR2 ANQGSEA, per germline. The CDR3 is 13 amino acids. V was trimmed by 7 bases and J by 4 bases, leaving 16 bases between them. CDR3 loop: CSALQGRITEAFF. In nucleotides, the CDR3 is TGCAGCGCCCTACAGGGAAGGATCACTGAAGCTTTCTTT.

The V and J genes are TRBV5-1 and TRBJ2-2; D gene unclear. V was cut by 4 bases and J by 1 base, with 14 bases left in between. CDR3 length: 16 residues. The germline CDR1 and CDR2 sequences are SGHRS and YFSETQ. The CDR3 nucleotides are TGCGCCAGCAGCCTGGGTCCGGCAGGGAACACCGGGGAGCTGTTTTTT. Protein product: CASSLGPAGNTGELFF.

The V and J genes are TRBV6-2 or TRBV6-3 and TRBJ2-3; perhaps TRBD1 as D (6 bases). The V and J ends lost 4 bases and 5 bases respectively, with 13 bases between them. This CDR3 comprises 14 residues. Germline assignment: CDR1 MNHEY and CDR2 SVGEGT. The CDR3 loop is CASSSSGAIDTQYF. The DNA for the CDR3 is TGTGCCAGCAGTTCCTCAGGGGCCATAGATACGCAGTATTTT.

This sequence joins TRBV11-2 and TRBJ2-5, with 7 bases matching TRBD2. The germline gives CDR1 SGHAT, CDR2 FQNNGV. This CDR3 region has 16 residues. Trimming at V came to 4 bases and at J to 3 bases, leaving 11 bases not matched to a gene. The CDR3 protein is CASSSTTPSGEETQYF. The CDR3 DNA reads TGTGCCAGCAGCTCCACTACCCCTAGCGGAGAAGAGACCCAGTACTTC.

This clone was seen only once. The rearrangement joins TRBV10-3 to TRBJ2-2, with D possibly matching TRBD1 (6 bases). Per germline, CDR1 ENHRY and CDR2 SYGVKD. V was cut by 11 bases and J by 0 bases, with 13 bases left in between. The CDR3 has 14 residues. CDR3 in amino acids: CAHQGTPNTGELFF. DNA for the CDR3: TGTGCCCATCAGGGGACCCCGAACACCGGGGAGCTGTTTTTT.

The CDR3 DNA reads as TGTGCCAGCAGTTTGGGGCCGGCCGCGCAGTTCTTC. This encodes CASSLGPAAQFF. The rearrangement links TRBV12-3 or TRBV12-4 to TRBJ2-1, with D maybe TRBD1 (5 bases). The CDR3 sequence is 12 residues long. The V end was cut by 3 bases, the J end by 12 bases, with 12 bases between.

As for this clone: A read error may account for a junction end that differs from germline. The rearrangement uses TRBV2 and TRBJ1-2, with 7 bases aligning to TRBD1. Germline loops: CDR1 SNHLY, CDR2 FYNNEI. The CDR3 has 14 amino acids. This CDR3 reads CASSEVGTVYGYTF. CDR3 sequence (DNA): TGTGCCAGCAGTGAAGTTGGGACAGTCTATGGCTACACCTTT.

The chain has TRBV4-2 and TRBJ1-2; 7 positions agree with TRBD1. The J segment lost 4 bases and the V segment lost 3 bases, leaving 5 bases of the junction unmatched. The CDR3 runs to 14 residues. CDR1 is LGHNA and CDR2 is YNFKEQ in the germline V gene. The CDR3 DNA reads as TGTGCCAGCAGCCAGGTGGGACAGCTCTATGGCTACACCTTC. Translating it yields CASSQVGQLYGYTF.

The chain uses TRBV2 and TRBJ1-5; no firm D call. V shed 4 bases and J shed 11 bases, with 12 bases lying between them. The length of the CDR3 is 12 residues. The germline gives CDR1 SNHLY, CDR2 FYNNEI. For the CDR3, the DNA is TGTGCCAGCAGTGTTTCGGCTGGAGCCCAGCATTTT. It yields the protein CASSVSAGAQHF. Supplemented by reference TRBV2 and TRBJ1-5, the full variable domain reads EPEVTQTPSHQVTQMGQEVILRCVPISNHLYFYWYRQILGQKVEFLVSFYNNEISEKSEIFDDQFSVERPDGSNFTLKIRSTKLEDSAMYFCASSVSAGAQHFGDGTRLSIL.